The source of this TCR beta chain is a study of blood T cell repertoires in COVID-19. The wider study: T cells, B-cell-depleted T cells, or PBMCs provided the cDNA or gDNA that served as material.

Original analysis: Estimation of nucleated cell counts relied on the amplification of reference gene primers. TCRdb's copy holds only in-frame clones and misses some; the assay was immunoSEQ multiplex PCR. The V and J calls and clone size come from that table; D and trimming were worked out from the DNA. The profile shows around 170,000 clones, about 88% of them singletons. CDR1 and CDR2 from the germline V gene are SEHNR and FQNEAQ (reference sequence). The CDR3 covers 13 residues. The ends lost 6 bases at V and 2 bases at J; junction bases unmatched: 1. The chain employs TRBV7-9 and TRBJ2-3, with 8 bases aligning to TRBD2. Sequences were obtained from peripheral blood. This receptor was taken from a woman in her 30s with active or convalescent COVID-19. This CDR3 is CASRLADTDTQYF. In DNA form, the CDR3 reads TGTGCCAGCAGACTAGCGGACACAGATACGCAGTATTTT. Full variable domain (missing parts from reference TRBV7-9 and TRBJ2-3): DTGVSQNPRHKITKRGQNVTFRCDPISEHNRLYWYRQTLGQGPEFLTYFQNEAQLEKSRLLSDRFSAERPKGSFSTLEIQRTEQGDSAMYLCASRLADTDTQYFGPGTRLTVL.